This T cell receptor beta chain was identified in a study of radiation and T cells in renal cell carcinoma. Whole-study results and caveats: Compared with controls, irradiated tumors had more, larger dominant CDR3 motifs.

Documented treatment: 15 Gy SBRT to primary tumor, nephrectomy 4 weeks later. Nephrectomy followed 15 Gy stereotactic body radiation by 4 weeks. The patient's renal cell carcinoma had clear cell pathology. With regard to this clone: Its antigen is currently unknown.

TCRdb keeps only in-frame clones here, not all; method: immunoSEQ multiplex PCR. Here the sample spans nearly 20,000 clones, roughly two thirds being singletons. The sequencing here drew on tumor tissue, taken from a patient whose treatment included radiotherapy and nephrectomy. This TCR was sampled from a woman aged 65 to 85 with renal cell carcinoma.

CDR3 protein: CASSSTSGVTQYF. The CDR3 DNA sequence: TGTGCCAGCTCCTCGACTAGCGGTGTGACCCAGTACTTC. The V gene is TRBV25-1, the J gene TRBJ2-5; 9 bases fit TRBD2. The CDR3 runs 13 residues. Germline V gene sequence: CDR1 MGHDK, CDR2 SYGVNS. V shed 8 bases and J 7 bases; nucleotides not matched to a gene: 8. Together with reference TRBV25-1 and TRBJ2-5, the CDR3 gives the full variable domain: EADIYQTPRYLVIGTGKKITLECSQTMGHDKMYWYQQDPGMELHLIHYSYGVNSTEKGDLSSESTVSRIRTEHFPLTLESARPSHTSQYLCASSSTSGVTQYFGPGTRLLVL.